This TCR beta chain was sequenced during a study of control samples from healthy donors and cancer patients. Clones were read by immunoSEQ multiplex PCR, and TCRdb kept only the in-frame ones, dropping some. The table lists some 120,000 clones, roughly 93% of them singletons. With 4 bases clipped from V and 3 bases from J, the junction kept 8 bases outside the gene matches. Germline CDR1 and CDR2: SGDLS and YYNGEE. The CDR3 has 16 amino acids. The sample taken for sequencing was blood. The receptor comes from a man aged 25 to 45 in good health. This chain links TRBV9 with TRBJ2-5, with 11 positions matching TRBD2. CDR3 DNA sequence: TGTGCCAGCAGCCCTAGCGGGGGGACCGCCAAAGAGACCCAGTACTTC. Its translation is CASSPSGGTAKETQYF.